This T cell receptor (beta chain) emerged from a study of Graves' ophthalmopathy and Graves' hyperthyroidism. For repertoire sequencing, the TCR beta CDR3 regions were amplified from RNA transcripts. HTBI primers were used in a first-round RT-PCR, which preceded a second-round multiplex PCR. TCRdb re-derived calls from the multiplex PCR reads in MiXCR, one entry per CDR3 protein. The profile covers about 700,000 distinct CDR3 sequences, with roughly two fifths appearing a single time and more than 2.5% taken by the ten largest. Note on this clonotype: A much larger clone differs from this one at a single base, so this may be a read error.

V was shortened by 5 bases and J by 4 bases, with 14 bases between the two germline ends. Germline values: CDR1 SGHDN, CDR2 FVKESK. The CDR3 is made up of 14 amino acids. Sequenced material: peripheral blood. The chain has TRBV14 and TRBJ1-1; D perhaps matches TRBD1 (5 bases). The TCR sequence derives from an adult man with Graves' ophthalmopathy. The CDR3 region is CASSARAGLTEAFF. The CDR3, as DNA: TGTGCCAGCAGCGCACGGGCAGGGCTCACTGAAGCTTTCTTT.